The 30 T cell receptor beta chains presented below share a single source sample, sequenced in a study of shared clonotypes between healthy human individuals. Assay: immunoSEQ multiplex PCR; the TCRdb copy retains only in-frame clones and omits some. This table has 1.4 million to 1.5 million clones, more than 95% appearing once. Material for sequencing was naive CD4+ T cells sorted from blood. This sample's subset: CD45RA+ positively selected. Receptor source: a young man in good health.

The chain is built from TRBV19 and TRBJ1-3; TRBD1 agrees at 7 bases. V lost 5 bases, J lost 1 base, and 8 bases stayed unmatched. This CDR3 has 16 residues. Germline loops: CDR1 LNHDA, CDR2 SQIVND (reference sequence). The CDR3 sequence is CASSFRDSFSGNTIYF. In DNA, the CDR3 is TGTGCCAGTAGTTTCCGGGACAGTTTTTCTGGAAACACCATATATTTT.

The chain couples TRBV6-5 to TRBJ2-3; D remains unclear. This CDR3 region has 13 residues. Germline loops: CDR1 MNHEY, CDR2 SVGAGI. V was shortened by 3 bases and J by 2 bases, with 6 bases between the two germline ends. CDR3 residues: CASSYSNTDTQYF. The DNA for the CDR3 is TGTGCCAGCAGTTATTCTAACACAGATACGCAGTATTTT.

The J gene is TRBJ1-4, the V gene TRBV19, with D possibly being TRBD1 (5 bases). This CDR3 region has 15 residues. CDR1 and CDR2 from the germline V gene are LNHDA and SQIVND (reference sequence). V was shortened by 5 bases and J by 8 bases, with 18 bases between the two germline ends. The CDR3 is CASSSTGQRGEKLFF. CDR3 bases: TGTGCCAGTAGTTCGACCGGGCAAAGGGGCGAAAAACTGTTTTTT.

The chain recombines TRBV27 with TRBJ1-3; no clear D. The ends were cut back, 6 bases at V and 0 bases at J, with 12 bases in the middle. The CDR3 runs to 15 residues. Germline CDR1 MNHEY, CDR2 SMNVEV (reference sequence). The CDR3 sequence: CASSVDGSSGNTIYF. CDR3 sequence (DNA): TGTGCCAGCAGCGTAGACGGGAGCTCTGGAAACACCATATATTTT.

CDR3 nucleotides: TGCGCCAGCAGCTTGGCCGGGCGGATGAGCTCCTACGAGCAGTACTTC. Translated: CASSLAGRMSSYEQYF. The chain couples TRBV5-1 to TRBJ2-7; D not resolved. This CDR3 is 16 amino acids long. V lost 0 bases, J lost 0 bases, and 13 bases lay in between. Per the germline V gene, CDR1 is SGHRS and CDR2 is YFSETQ.

The chain uses TRBV9 and TRBJ1-3, with D possibly TRBD1 on 6 matching bases. The ends were cut back, 0 bases at V and 10 bases at J, with 20 bases in the middle. Per germline, CDR1 SGDLS and CDR2 YYNGEE. The CDR3 runs to 16 residues. The CDR3 loop is CASSVATQGSGGTIYF. Here the CDR3 DNA reads TGTGCCAGCAGCGTAGCTACCCAGGGGTCCGGGGGGACCATATATTTT.

In DNA form, the CDR3 reads TGCGCCAGCAGTATCTCGGGAAAGTCCTACAATGAGCAGTTCTTC. Protein sequence: CASSISGKSYNEQFF. The chain employs TRBV10-1 and TRBJ2-1; possible D gene TRBD2, 5 bases. In germline, CDR1 is WNHNN, CDR2 SYGVQD (reference sequence). Trimming shortened V by 5 bases and J by 1 base, and 12 bases separated the two germline ends. The CDR3 has 15 residues.

The chain's CDR3 is CASSHQETQYF. CDR3 DNA: TGTGCCAGCAGTCACCAAGAGACCCAGTACTTC. J is TRBJ2-5 and V is TRBV25-1; D remains ambiguous. CDR1 is MGHDK and CDR2 is SYGVNS in the germline V gene. This CDR3 contains 11 residues. V lost 5 bases, J lost 0 bases, and 1 base lay in between.

The rearrangement uses TRBV5-1 and TRBJ2-1; D gene ambiguous. Germline V lookup: CDR1 SGHRS, CDR2 YFSETQ. Between the trimmed V and J ends, which lost 0 bases and 0 bases, there was a span of 7 bases. The CDR3 spans 15 residues. The chain's CDR3 is CASSLETYSYNEQFF. The CDR3, as DNA: TGCGCCAGCAGCTTGGAGACGTACTCCTACAATGAGCAGTTCTTC.

This chain connects TRBV5-4 to TRBJ2-3, with D tentatively TRBD1 (5 bases). The CDR3 is 14 residues long. V was trimmed by 0 bases and J by 6 bases, leaving 11 bases between them. Germline V gene lookup returns CDR1 SGHNT and CDR2 YYREEE (reference sequence). The CDR3 nucleotides are TGTGCCAGCAGCTTGGGGCAGGGCGTTGATACGCAGTATTTT. Encoded protein: CASSLGQGVDTQYF.

This sequence joins TRBV2 and TRBJ2-7; 7 bases align to TRBD2. Trimming at V came to 8 bases and at J to 7 bases, leaving 11 bases not matched to a gene. The CDR3 extends over 13 amino acids. From germline, CDR1 is SNHLY and CDR2 FYNNEI. For the CDR3, the DNA is TGTGCCAGCGGGGCGTTCCCCGGGGGGGAGCAGTACTTC. Residues: CASGAFPGGEQYF.

The V call is TRBV28, the J call TRBJ2-1; 16 bases match TRBD2. From germline, CDR1 is MDHEN and CDR2 SYDVKM. This CDR3 is 16 amino acids long. Unmatched junction bases numbered 7, after V lost 6 bases and J lost 8 bases. The CDR3 coding sequence is TGTGCCAGCAGAGGGACTAGCGGGAGGGCCATCGATGAGCAGTTCTTC. Amino acid sequence: CASRGTSGRAIDEQFF.

The rearrangement joins TRBV5-1 to TRBJ2-1, with 7 nucleotides matching TRBD2. CDR3 length: 18 residues. The V gene's germline CDR1 is SGHRS and CDR2 YFSETQ. V lost 4 bases and J lost 4; bases outside the gene matches: 17. CDR3 in amino acids: CASSPPLPGLVQYNEQFF. CDR3 DNA sequence: TGCGCCAGCAGCCCGCCCCTCCCCGGACTAGTCCAGTACAATGAGCAGTTCTTC.

With regard to this clone: Additional DNA sequences in this sample encode the identical CDR3. The rearrangement uses TRBV28 and TRBJ2-7, with 9 bases that match TRBD1. Germline V CDR1 and CDR2: MDHEN, SYDVKM. CDR3 length: 15 amino acids. The V gene end was trimmed by 5 bases and the J gene end by 2 bases; junction bases not matched to a gene: 7. This CDR3 is CASSTPGQGPYEQYF. The CDR3 DNA sequence: TGTGCCAGCAGTACACCGGGACAGGGACCCTACGAGCAGTACTTC.

The chain recombines TRBV30 with TRBJ1-5, with D tentatively TRBD1 (5 bases). The germline V and J ends were trimmed by 3 bases and 6 bases, with 24 bases remaining between them. This CDR3 has 17 residues. From germline, CDR1 is GTSNPN and CDR2 SVGIG (reference sequence). CDR3 nucleotides: TGTGCCTGGAGCTCCCAAGGTGGATCGGGGGGTGGTCAGCCCCAGCATTTT. Protein sequence: CAWSSQGGSGGGQPQHF.

V is TRBV5-6 and J is TRBJ1-1, with no clear D. The CDR3 covers 14 residues. Germline CDR1 and CDR2: SGHDT and YYEEEE. Trimming removed 5 bases from V and 3 bases from J, with 14 bases in between. CDR3 protein: CASRFSGEYTEAFF. CDR3 bases: TGTGCCAGCAGGTTCTCAGGAGAGTACACTGAAGCTTTCTTT.

The J gene is TRBJ1-1, the V gene TRBV29-1; 8 bases are a match to TRBD1. Germline lookup yields CDR1 SQVTM and CDR2 ANQGSEA. V lost 3 bases to trimming and J lost 5 bases; unmatched junction nucleotides: 8. The CDR3 contains 14 residues. CDR3 region: CSVDKGQDGTEAFF. The CDR3 coding sequence is TGCAGCGTTGATAAGGGACAGGATGGGACTGAAGCTTTCTTT.

This CDR3 is CASSFEVAEQYF. In DNA, the CDR3 is TGTGCCAGCAGCTTTGAGGTAGCCGAGCAGTACTTC. This chain links TRBV5-6 with TRBJ2-7, with D unresolved. Trimming took 2 bases from V and 6 from J, leaving 9 bases between them. The germline V gene encodes CDR1 SGHDT and CDR2 YYEEEE. The CDR3 extends over 12 amino acids.

This chain uses TRBV7-9 with TRBJ2-7, with D perhaps matching TRBD2 (6 bases). V lost 1 base and J 4 bases, leaving 11 bases between the germline ends. The CDR3 covers 14 residues. In germline, CDR1 is SEHNR, CDR2 FQNEAQ (reference sequence). CDR3 bases: TGTGCCAGCAGCTTAGGGGCAGGGAGGTACGAGCAGTACTTC. Translating gives CASSLGAGRYEQYF.

CDR3 sequence (DNA): TGTGCCATCAGTGAAGGACAGGGGTGGAGCACAGATACGCAGTATTTT. It translates to CAISEGQGWSTDTQYF. V usage is TRBV10-3 and J usage is TRBJ2-3, with 9 bases matching TRBD1. This CDR3 is built from 16 residues. Germline loops: CDR1 ENHRY, CDR2 SYGVKD. V gave up 3 bases and J gave up 0 bases; unmatched junction bases: 4.

This clone came up once. The V gene is TRBV7-8, the J gene TRBJ2-2; D may be TRBD1 or TRBD2 (5 bases each). V lost 2 bases and J lost 0, with 13 bases in between. The germline gives CDR1 SGHVS, CDR2 FQNEAQ. The length of the CDR3 is 17 residues. CDR3 coding DNA: TGTGCCAGCAGCTTAATTGTGGGACGGACGAACACCGGGGAGCTGTTTTTT. This encodes CASSLIVGRTNTGELFF. Filled out from reference TRBV7-8 and TRBJ2-2, the complete variable domain reads GAGVSQSPRYKVAKRGQDVALRCDPISGHVSLFWYQQALGQGPEFLTYFQNEAQLDKSGLPSDRFFAERPEGSVSTLKIQRTQQEDSAVYLCASSLIVGRTNTGELFFGEGSRLTVL.

CDR3 DNA sequence: TGTGCCAGTAGTCTAAACTACCCCCTCAACTATGGCTACACCTTC. Translated, it gives CASSLNYPLNYGYTF. The chain combines TRBV19 with TRBJ1-2; D is unresolved. This CDR3 region has 15 residues. Germline-derived CDR1 and CDR2 are LNHDA and SQIVND (reference sequence). The ends were cut back, 5 bases at V and 2 bases at J, with 15 bases in the middle.

This chain uses TRBV5-5 with TRBJ2-3; D ambiguous. The CDR3 is 14 residues long. The V gene lost 4 bases and the J gene lost 0 bases, with 9 bases spanning the gap. The germline V gene has CDR1 SGHKS and CDR2 YYEKEE (reference sequence). DNA of the CDR3: TGTGCCAGCAGCCACGTGTCAAGCACAGATACGCAGTATTTT. It encodes CASSHVSSTDTQYF.

Turning to this clone: The same CDR3 is also encoded by other DNA sequences in this sample. The chain combines TRBV7-9 with TRBJ2-2; D ambiguous. The V gene lost 5 bases and the J gene lost 6 bases, with 7 bases spanning the gap. The V gene's germline CDR1 is SEHNR and CDR2 FQNEAQ (reference sequence). The CDR3 loop spans 12 amino acids. In DNA form, the CDR3 reads TGTGCCAGCAGCCTAGAGGCCGGGGAGCTGTTTTTT. Protein product: CASSLEAGELFF.

The J gene is TRBJ2-6, the V gene TRBV30; possibly TRBD2 for D (6 bases). The V end lost 3 bases, the J end lost 4 bases, and 13 bases lay between the germline ends. This CDR3 is built from 15 residues. CDR1 is GTSNPN and CDR2 is SVGIG in the germline V gene (reference sequence). The CDR3 bases are TGTGCCTGGAGAGGAGGGGTGCGGGGGGCCAACGTCCTGACTTTC. Its translation: CAWRGGVRGANVLTF.

This chain joins TRBV7-2 and TRBJ2-7, with 10 bases matching TRBD2. Trimming at V came to 2 bases and at J to 6 bases, leaving 7 bases not matched to a gene. This CDR3 is built from 15 residues. Germline CDR1 reads SGHTA; CDR2 reads FQGNSA. In nucleotides, the CDR3 is TGTGCCAGCAGCTTACGCGGGACTAGCGCCTTCGAGCAGTACTTC. It translates to CASSLRGTSAFEQYF.

This clone occurred once. The same CDR3 arises from other DNA sequences in this sample as well. The chain carries TRBV9 and TRBJ2-1; no firm D call. Germline values: CDR1 SGDLS, CDR2 YYNGEE. Deletions cut 1 base from V and 5 bases from J, with 4 bases between. CDR3 length equals 12 residues. CDR3 sequence: CASSVYDNEQFF. Written as DNA, the CDR3 is TGTGCCAGCAGCGTATACGACAATGAGCAGTTCTTC.

V usage is TRBV5-4 and J usage is TRBJ1-1; D is uncertain. The ends were cut back, 1 base at V and 1 base at J, with 5 bases in the middle. The CDR3 loop spans 13 amino acids. From germline, CDR1 is SGHNT and CDR2 YYREEE (reference sequence). The CDR3 here is CASSLRANTEAFF. CDR3 sequence (DNA): TGTGCCAGCAGCTTGCGAGCGAACACTGAAGCTTTCTTT.

The V call is TRBV9, the J call TRBJ2-3; 15 bases align to TRBD2. Germline values: CDR1 SGDLS, CDR2 YYNGEE. The length of the CDR3 is 18 residues. J gave up 2 bases and V 4 bases, and 8 bases lay outside the gene matches. CDR3 amino acids: CASSIGLAGGPDTDTQYF. CDR3 nucleotide sequence: TGTGCCAGCAGCATAGGACTAGCGGGAGGGCCGGACACAGATACGCAGTATTTT.

CDR3 amino acids: CASSPLGTSGTMTSTDTQYF. Written as DNA, the CDR3 is TGCGCCAGCAGCCCACTCGGGACTAGCGGGACCATGACTAGCACAGATACGCAGTATTTT. The chain joins TRBV5-1 to TRBJ2-3, with TRBD2 matching 13 bases. The J segment lost 0 bases and the V segment lost 4 bases, leaving 14 bases of the junction unmatched. In germline, CDR1 is SGHRS, CDR2 YFSETQ. The CDR3 has 20 residues.